The next 32 T cell receptor beta chains were all read from a single sample in a study of T cells in Graves' hyperthyroidism and ophthalmopathy. The TCR beta CDR3 regions underwent amplification using RNA transcripts as the source. The HTBI set primed first-round TCR CDR3 RT-PCR. One entry per CDR3 protein, called by TCRdb with MiXCR from the multiplex PCR reads. The sample lists some 500,000 distinct CDR3 sequences, more than 15% occurring once. The sequencing sample was made of blood. These TCRs come from a woman aged 25 to 39 with Graves' ophthalmopathy.

This clonotype was seen at least ten times. This chain connects TRBV11-2 to TRBJ2-1; D is undetermined. Germline assignment: CDR1 SGHAT and CDR2 FQNNGV. The germline V and J ends were trimmed by 4 bases and 2 bases, with 12 bases remaining between them. The CDR3 is made up of 15 amino acids. CDR3 sequence reads: CASSSQPATYNEQFF. The CDR3 DNA is TGTGCCAGCAGCTCCCAGCCTGCAACCTACAATGAGCAGTTCTTC.

This clonotype was counted only a few times. V is TRBV2 and J is TRBJ2-7; weak D call: TRBD1 (6 bases). V was trimmed by 7 bases and J by 0 bases, leaving 10 bases between them. This CDR3 spans 13 amino acids. Germline V gene sequence: CDR1 SNHLY, CDR2 FYNNEI. The CDR3 DNA reads as TGTGCCAGCACCTGGGACAACTCCTACGAGCAGTACTTC. Protein product: CASTWDNSYEQYF.

The V and J genes are TRBV29-1 and TRBJ1-4; 9 bases align to TRBD1. Trimming cost V 6 bases and J 8 bases; bases outside gene matches: 10. The CDR3 sequence is 14 residues long. Germline V gene sequence: CDR1 SQVTM, CDR2 ANQGSEA. In DNA, the CDR3 is TGCAGCGTCCCTGGGACAGGGCGCGACGAAAAACTGTTTTTT. It is translated as CSVPGTGRDEKLFF.

This clonotype has a count of ten or more. The chain combines TRBV6-2 or TRBV6-3 with TRBJ2-7; 7 bases map to TRBD2. Germline V gives CDR1 MNHEY, CDR2 SVGEGT. J gave up 5 bases and V 6 bases, and 10 bases lay outside the gene matches. CDR3 length: 14 amino acids. CDR3 region: CASSRLAEVHEQYF. DNA for the CDR3: TGTGCCAGCAGCAGACTAGCCGAAGTCCACGAGCAGTACTTC.

There are many counts of this clonotype. The junction departs from germline at one end; a sequencing error may be responsible. V is TRBV7-7 and J is TRBJ2-1; 7 bases fit TRBD2. The CDR3 extends over 15 amino acids. The germline V gene encodes CDR1 SSHAT and CDR2 FNYEAQ (reference sequence). The CDR3: CASSQASGEGQEQFF. DNA for the CDR3: TGTGCTAGCAGCCAAGCGTCGGGGGAGGGCCAAGAGCAGTTCTTC.

The rearrangement uses TRBV20-1 and TRBJ2-7; a possible D gene is TRBD2 (6 bases). V was pared by 1 base and J by 4 bases, with 17 bases between. This CDR3 contains 15 residues. CDR1 DFQATT and CDR2 SNEGSKA come from the germline V gene (reference sequence). In nucleotides, the CDR3 is TGCAGTGCTAGAGGTCTGGAGGGCCGAGGTTACGAGCAGTACTTC. Protein sequence: CSARGLEGRGYEQYF.

This clonotype was counted many times. The rearrangement links TRBV13 to TRBJ1-4, with 8 nucleotides matching TRBD1. The CDR3 is made up of 16 amino acids. Germline CDR1 and CDR2: PRHDT and FYEKMQ (reference sequence). The junction had 9 bases not matched to a gene; V was cut back by 2 bases and J by 7 bases. CDR3 sequence reads: CASSLRPTGAAEKLFF. CDR3 nucleotide sequence: TGTGCCAGCAGCTTAAGGCCGACAGGGGCGGCTGAAAAACTGTTTTTT.

This clonotype occurred many times. The rearrangement joins TRBV12-3 or TRBV12-4 to TRBJ1-2; no firm D call. The CDR3 is 12 amino acids. V was shortened by 6 bases and J by 2 bases, with 7 bases between the two germline ends. The CDR3 loop is CASSDGNYGYTF. CDR3 coding DNA: TGTGCCAGCAGCGACGGGAACTATGGCTACACCTTC.

V gene TRBV16 combines with J gene TRBJ2-5; D possibly corresponds to TRBD1 (6 bases). This CDR3 is 13 amino acids long. Per germline, CDR1 KGHSY and CDR2 FQNENV. Trimming stripped 3 bases from V and 5 bases from J, with 10 bases between. CDR3 nucleotides: TGTGCCAGCAGCCAGAACAGGGAGGAGACCCAGTACTTC. Translation gives CASSQNREETQYF.

This clonotype has ten or more counts. This chain joins TRBV20-1 and TRBJ2-1, with 7 positions matching TRBD1. Germline V gene lookup returns CDR1 DFQATT and CDR2 SNEGSKA (reference sequence). J gave up 3 bases and V 3 bases, and 5 bases lay outside the gene matches. This CDR3 has 14 residues. The CDR3 bases are TGCAGTGCTAGTACAGGGGACCACTACAATGAGCAGTTCTTC. It translates to CSASTGDHYNEQFF.

This clonotype was recorded only once. With a much larger clone just one base away, this may be a read error. In DNA, the CDR3 is TGCAGTGCTAGAGAGACGGGTCCATCTTACGAGCAGTACTTC. This gives the protein CSARETGPSYEQYF. The genes are TRBV20-1 and TRBJ2-7; the D is unclear. There are 14 residues in the CDR3. The V and J ends lost 0 bases and 4 bases respectively, with 13 bases between them. Germline V CDR1 and CDR2: DFQATT, SNEGSKA (reference sequence).

This clonotype occurred many times. The chain links TRBV28 to TRBJ2-7; 10 nucleotides line up with TRBD2. Trimming cost V 6 bases and J 2 bases; bases outside gene matches: 4. Germline V CDR1 and CDR2: MDHEN, SYDVKM. The CDR3 runs 14 residues. DNA for the CDR3: TGTGCCAGCAGGTCTAGCGGGAGCCCCTACGAGCAGTACTTC. Residues: CASRSSGSPYEQYF.

The table lists this clonotype with many counts. This chain uses TRBV12-3 or TRBV12-4 with TRBJ2-1, with D possibly being TRBD2 (6 bases). CDR3 length: 14 amino acids. V was trimmed by 2 bases and J by 6 bases, leaving 11 bases between them. The CDR3 sequence: CASSLLLAGNEQFF. DNA of the CDR3: TGTGCCAGCAGTTTATTACTAGCCGGCAATGAGCAGTTCTTC.

A remark on this clonotype: A clone one base away is much larger, so this may be a read error. The chain is built from TRBV11-1 and TRBJ2-1; 7 bases match TRBD2. This CDR3 has 17 amino acids. CDR1 and CDR2 (germline): SGHAT, FQDESV (reference sequence). The CDR3 sequence is CASSLSLSGEGYDEQFF. In DNA, the CDR3 is TGTGCCAGCAGCTTGTCTCTGTCCGGGGAGGGCTACGATGAGCAGTTCTTC. The entire variable domain, with the rest obtained from reference TRBV11-1 and TRBJ2-1, is as follows: EAEVAQSPRYKITEKSQAVAFWCDPISGHATLYWYRQILGQGPELLVQFQDESVVDDSQLPKDRFSAERLKGVDSTLKIQPAELGDSAMYLCASSLSLSGEGYDEQFFGPGTRLTVL.

J is TRBJ1-1 and V is TRBV7-9; D ambiguous. The CDR3 is 13 amino acids. In germline, CDR1 is SEHNR, CDR2 FQNEAQ (reference sequence). V was cut by 4 bases and J by 3 bases, with 9 bases left in between. Here the CDR3 reads CASSSVGDTEAFF. The CDR3 nucleotides are TGTGCCAGCAGCTCAGTAGGCGACACTGAAGCTTTCTTT.

This clonotype has a count of ten or more. CDR3 residues: CASTPGGAIDEQYF. Written as DNA, the CDR3 is TGTGCCAGCACCCCTGGGGGGGCGATCGACGAGCAGTACTTC. The V gene is TRBV7-2, the J gene TRBJ2-7; D possibly corresponds to TRBD2 (7 bases). V gave up 7 bases and J gave up 5 bases, with 18 bases separating them. Germline V gene data show CDR1 as SGHTA and CDR2 as FQGNSA. The CDR3 covers 14 residues.

The gene calls are TRBV20-1 and TRBJ1-2; 10 positions agree with TRBD1. The CDR3 is made up of 15 amino acids. Trimming at V came to 0 bases and at J to 7 bases, leaving 8 bases not matched to a gene. Germline V gene lookup returns CDR1 DFQATT and CDR2 SNEGSKA (reference sequence). CDR3 coding DNA: TGCAGTGCTAGAGAGGTGACAGGGGGCGGAGGTGGCTACACCTTC. Translating it yields CSAREVTGGGGGYTF.

This clonotype was picked up many times. The chain joins TRBV7-2 to TRBJ1-5, with D maybe TRBD1 (5 bases). V lost 2 bases to trimming and J lost 6 bases, with 14 bases between them. This CDR3 contains 15 residues. Germline CDR1 reads SGHTA; CDR2 reads FQGNSA. The CDR3 loop is CASSLKSLGGQPQHF. DNA of the CDR3: TGTGCCAGCAGCTTAAAGTCTCTTGGGGGTCAGCCCCAGCATTTT.

This clonotype has ten or more counts. V gene TRBV7-9 combines with J gene TRBJ2-5, with 14 bases identical to TRBD2. CDR1 and CDR2 from the germline V gene are SEHNR and FQNEAQ (reference sequence). This CDR3 contains 17 residues. V lost 1 base to trimming and J lost 1 base; unmatched junction nucleotides: 2. The CDR3 coding sequence is TGTGCCAGCAGCTTAGGGGGACTAGCGGGAGCCCAAGAGACCCAGTACTTC. It encodes CASSLGGLAGAQETQYF.

The gene calls are TRBV27 and TRBJ1-1; 8 nucleotides line up with TRBD1. The germline V gene encodes CDR1 MNHEY and CDR2 SMNVEV (reference sequence). Trimming at V came to 6 bases and at J to 5 bases, leaving 5 bases not matched to a gene. CDR3 size: 13 residues. The CDR3, as DNA: TGTGCCAGCAGGGACAGGGTGGGGACTGAAGCTTTCTTT. Protein sequence: CASRDRVGTEAFF.

This rearrangement joins TRBV28 to TRBJ2-2; TRBD1 aligns across 8 bases. Germline CDR1 reads MDHEN; CDR2 reads SYDVKM. The CDR3 extends over 14 amino acids. The V and J ends lost 7 bases and 3 bases, in that order; junction bases with no gene match: 4. The CDR3 nucleotides read TGTGCCAGCATCGTGACAGGGGACACCGGGGAGCTGTTTTTT. Protein sequence: CASIVTGDTGELFF.

This clonotype was seen at least ten times. The chain uses TRBV7-9 and TRBJ2-7, with D tentatively TRBD2 (6 bases). Per germline, CDR1 SEHNR and CDR2 FQNEAQ (reference sequence). V was trimmed by 5 bases and J by 3 bases, leaving 14 bases between them. CDR3 length: 14 residues. The DNA for the CDR3 is TGTGCCAGCAGCCCATCCGGCGGGATCTACGAGCAGTACTTC. Its translation: CASSPSGGIYEQYF.

This sequence joins TRBV2 and TRBJ2-7; 10 positions match TRBD2. Germline CDR1 reads SNHLY; CDR2 reads FYNNEI. Germline trimming cut 6 bases from V and 5 bases from J; bases unmatched to any gene: 10. This CDR3 region has 15 residues. The CDR3 reads CASSQAAGGPNEQYF. Written as DNA, the CDR3 is TGTGCCAGCAGCCAAGCAGCGGGAGGGCCAAACGAGCAGTACTTC.

This clonotype showed up many times. The chain uses TRBV5-1 and TRBJ2-7, with 10 positions matching TRBD2. J lost 3 bases, V lost 0 bases, and 12 bases had no gene match. CDR1 is SGHRS and CDR2 is YFSETQ in the germline V gene. The CDR3 covers 18 residues. Here the CDR3 DNA reads TGCGCCAGCAGCTTGGAGTTCGGGTCTAGCGGGAGACGCTACGAGCAGTACTTC. Translating it yields CASSLEFGSSGRRYEQYF.

Many counts were recorded for this clonotype. The rearrangement joins TRBV11-1 to TRBJ2-1; no reliable D call. This CDR3 spans 15 amino acids. V lost 0 bases and J 3 bases, leaving 9 bases between the germline ends. Germline values: CDR1 SGHAT, CDR2 FQDESV (reference sequence). CDR3 loop: CASSLAALGYNEQFF. Here the CDR3 DNA reads TGTGCCAGCAGCTTAGCCGCCTTGGGCTACAATGAGCAGTTCTTC.

This clonotype was observed many times. This chain links TRBV20-1 with TRBJ2-7; D not resolved. The germline V gene has CDR1 DFQATT and CDR2 SNEGSKA (reference sequence). This CDR3 is built from 12 residues. Trimming pared 4 bases from V and 4 bases from J, leaving 11 bases between. The DNA for the CDR3 is TGCAGTGCTACGGACGGGTCGTACGAGCAGTACTTC. Translated: CSATDGSYEQYF.

This clonotype was seen repeatedly, ten times or more. The V call is TRBV20-1, the J call TRBJ1-6; TRBD1 matches at 7 bases. The germline gives CDR1 DFQATT, CDR2 SNEGSKA (reference sequence). The CDR3 covers 14 residues. Unmatched junction bases numbered 10, after V lost 5 bases and J lost 9 bases. This CDR3 reads CSAAYRGLSSPLHF. Written as DNA, the CDR3 is TGCAGTGCTGCTTACAGGGGTTTATCTTCACCCCTCCACTTT.

This clonotype was detected only a few times. A much more abundant neighbour one base away suggests this may be a read error. The gene calls are TRBV28 and TRBJ1-1, with D tentatively TRBD1 (6 bases). Germline CDR1 and CDR2: MDHEN and SYDVKM. The CDR3 totals 14 residues. For the CDR3, the DNA is TGTGCCAGCAGTTCCACAGGGAGGGGGACTGGAGCTTTCTTT. It codes for CASSSTGRGTGAFF.

This clonotype was picked up many times. This chain links TRBV2 with TRBJ2-7, with 8 bases matching TRBD1. V shed 2 bases, J shed 0 bases, and the junction held 3 bases outside the gene matches. The CDR3 is made up of 15 amino acids. From germline, CDR1 is SNHLY and CDR2 FYNNEI. CDR3 protein: CASSEWDRISYEQYF. In nucleotides, the CDR3 is TGTGCCAGCAGTGAATGGGACAGGATCTCCTACGAGCAGTACTTC. Full variable domain (outside the CDR3, taken from reference TRBV2 and TRBJ2-7): EPEVTQTPSHQVTQMGQEVILRCVPISNHLYFYWYRQILGQKVEFLVSFYNNEISEKSEIFDDQFSVERPDGSNFTLKIRSTKLEDSAMYFCASSEWDRISYEQYFGPGTRLTVT.

This clonotype was recorded many times. The chain links TRBV3-1 to TRBJ2-3, with 9 bases aligning to TRBD2. V trimming: 0 bases; J trimming: 2 bases; junction bases outside the gene matches: 6. This CDR3 is built from 17 residues. In germline, CDR1 is LGHDT, CDR2 YNNKEL (reference sequence). CDR3 sequence reads: CASSQDIPSGITDTQYF. For the CDR3, the DNA is TGTGCCAGCAGCCAAGATATACCTAGCGGGATCACAGATACGCAGTATTTT.

This clonotype has only a few counts. The gene calls are TRBV20-1 and TRBJ1-6; TRBD1 is a possible D gene (5 bases). Germline CDR1 reads DFQATT; CDR2 reads SNEGSKA (reference sequence). Trimming cost V 3 bases and J 7 bases, with 16 bases left between them. The CDR3 is 15 residues long. CDR3 sequence (DNA): TGCAGTGCTAGGGGGCCCCTAGGGGTAAATTCACCCCTCCACTTT. Protein: CSARGPLGVNSPLHF.

This clonotype has at least ten counts. The CDR3, as DNA: TGCAGTGCCAAACCCATCCGCGGGGACTACAATGAGCAGTTCTTC. Its protein product is CSAKPIRGDYNEQFF. The rearrangement joins TRBV20-1 to TRBJ2-1, with a weak D call TRBD2 (6 bases). Germline values: CDR1 DFQATT, CDR2 SNEGSKA (reference sequence). The CDR3 contains 15 residues. V was cut by 6 bases and J by 3 bases, with 18 bases left in between.